This entry lists 19 T cell receptor beta chains sequenced from one sample in a study of T-cell memory formation after mild COVID-19. Via MiXCR, TCRdb re-called the 5' RACE reads, giving one row per CDR3 protein. The sample consists of around 250,000 distinct CDR3 sequences, 9.4% of them appearing once. Sequenced material: PBMCs or a T cell subset sorted from them (not recorded which). These receptors were obtained from a man aged 18 to 29 who had mild COVID-19 (a few samples of this study predate the infection). Cell type and time point are not known.

V is TRBV9 and J is TRBJ2-1; 12 nucleotides match TRBD2. Germline V gives CDR1 SGDLS, CDR2 YYNGEE. CDR3 length: 14 amino acids. The V and J ends lost 2 bases and 10 bases, in that order; junction bases with no gene match: 4. The CDR3 loop is CASSVRLAGAEQFF. The CDR3 nucleotides are TGTGCCAGCAGCGTCAGACTAGCGGGGGCAGAGCAGTTCTTC. Complete variable domain (other parts from reference TRBV9 and TRBJ2-1): DSGVTQTPKHLITATGQRVTLRCSPRSGDLSVYWYQQSLDQGLQFLIQYYNGEERAKGNILERFSAQQFPDLHSELNLSSLELGDSALYFCASSVRLAGAEQFFGPGTRLTVL.

This chain links TRBV7-2 with TRBJ2-5, with D unresolved. Trimming removed 8 bases at V and 2 bases at J, with 15 bases between. From germline, CDR1 is SGHTA and CDR2 FQGNSA. The CDR3 has 14 amino acids. CDR3 nucleotides: TGTGCCAGCGCCCGGGCGACACTACAAGAGACCCAGTACTTC. This encodes CASARATLQETQYF.

This clonotype was detected a few times. The chain uses TRBV20-1 and TRBJ1-5; the D is unclear. The CDR3 is made up of 13 amino acids. CDR1 is DFQATT, CDR2 SNEGSKA, per germline (reference sequence). Trimming removed 0 bases at V and 4 bases at J, with 7 bases between. The DNA for the CDR3 is TGCAGTGCTAGAGAACCCGGGAATCAGCCCCAGCATTTT. Translated: CSAREPGNQPQHF.

This clonotype was detected only a few times. This CDR3 is CASSLPPRRYEQYF. The DNA for the CDR3 is TGTGCCAGCAGTTTACCCCCTCGGCGCTACGAGCAGTACTTC. The chain carries TRBV12-3 or TRBV12-4 and TRBJ2-7; D unresolved. The CDR3 is made up of 14 amino acids. V was shortened by 2 bases and J by 3 bases, with 11 bases between the two germline ends.

The CDR3 sequence is CSARGSSYNSPLHF. For the CDR3, the DNA is TGCAGTGCTAGGGGCAGCTCCTATAATTCACCCCTCCACTTT. This chain joins TRBV20-1 and TRBJ1-6; D is uncertain. Germline V lookup: CDR1 DFQATT, CDR2 SNEGSKA (reference sequence). The V and J ends lost 3 bases and 0 bases respectively, with 6 bases between them. The CDR3 runs to 14 residues.

This clonotype was seen repeatedly, ten times or more. V gene TRBV5-1 combines with J gene TRBJ1-5; 7 bases line up with TRBD1. Germline V gives CDR1 SGHRS, CDR2 YFSETQ. V lost 0 bases and J lost 2; bases outside the gene matches: 2. This CDR3 is 15 amino acids long. CDR3 sequence reads: CASSLAGGGNQPQHF. CDR3 coding DNA: TGCGCCAGCAGCTTGGCAGGGGGTGGCAATCAGCCCCAGCATTTT.

The chain recombines TRBV6-2 or TRBV6-3 with TRBJ2-1, with 10 bases aligning to TRBD2. Germline V gene data show CDR1 as MNHEY and CDR2 as SVGEGT. The CDR3 covers 15 residues. Trimming cost V 6 bases and J 7 bases; bases outside gene matches: 9. CDR3 in DNA: TGTGCCAGCAGCCTGCTAGCGGGGGCCGAAAATGAGCAGTTCTTC. Encoded protein: CASSLLAGAENEQFF.

This clonotype occurred a few times. The genes are TRBV6-1 and TRBJ1-2, with TRBD1 identical over 8 bases. The junction had 8 bases not matched to a gene; V was cut back by 6 bases and J by 8 bases. This CDR3 region has 13 residues. Germline CDR1 is MNHNS and CDR2 is SASEGT. In nucleotides, the CDR3 is TGTGCCAGCAGAAGAGGACAGGGTATGGGCTACACCTTC. Translating gives CASRRGQGMGYTF.

V and J are TRBV28 and TRBJ1-1, with D hard to call. Germline CDR1 MDHEN, CDR2 SYDVKM. V was clipped by 8 bases and J by 0 bases, with 16 bases between them. The CDR3 length is 15 residues. Here the CDR3 reads CASQPRVDMNTEAFF. The CDR3 DNA is TGTGCCAGCCAACCCCGGGTAGACATGAACACTGAAGCTTTCTTT.

In this sample, this clonotype turned up a few times. V usage is TRBV7-2 and J usage is TRBJ2-5; 10 nucleotides match TRBD1. Germline-derived CDR1 and CDR2 are SGHTA and FQGNSA. There are 12 residues in the CDR3. J lost 6 bases, V lost 11 bases, and 6 bases had no gene match. CDR3 region: CAVRTGGQTQYF. The CDR3, as DNA: TGTGCCGTTAGGACAGGGGGACAGACCCAGTACTTC.

The rearrangement links TRBV5-4 to TRBJ1-1, with D uncertain. The ends were cut back, 1 base at V and 7 bases at J, with 11 bases in the middle. Looked up from germline, CDR1 is SGHNT and CDR2 is YYREEE (reference sequence). The CDR3 length is 13 residues. The CDR3 nucleotides read TGTGCCAGCAGCTTGCCAGATCTACTTGAAGCTTTCTTT. Translation gives CASSLPDLLEAFF.

This clonotype was seen repeatedly, ten times or more. This chain connects TRBV7-9 to TRBJ1-2; perhaps TRBD1 as D (5 bases). CDR3 size: 12 residues. Germline lookup yields CDR1 SEHNR and CDR2 FQNEAQ (reference sequence). The V gene lost 5 bases and the J gene lost 8 bases, with 12 bases spanning the gap. The CDR3 region has the DNA TGTGCCAGCAGCCCAGGACAATCCGGCTACACCTTC. This codes for CASSPGQSGYTF.

This chain uses TRBV4-3 with TRBJ1-6; D not resolved. The CDR3 is made up of 18 amino acids. The V end lost 0 bases, the J end lost 5 bases, and 17 bases lay between the germline ends. Germline lookup yields CDR1 LGHNA and CDR2 YSLEER. CDR3 in amino acids: CASSQERQATINNSPLHF. For the CDR3, the DNA is TGCGCCAGCAGCCAAGAGAGGCAGGCGACAATCAATAATTCACCCCTCCACTTT.

This clonotype was seen more than once but under ten times. The rearrangement uses TRBV9 and TRBJ2-5; D perhaps matches TRBD1 (5 bases). The length of the CDR3 is 14 residues. V lost 1 base and J lost 4, with 11 bases in between. The germline gives CDR1 SGDLS, CDR2 YYNGEE. The CDR3 nucleotides read TGTGCCAGCAGCGTACAGGGCCTTGGAGAGACCCAGTACTTC. This codes for CASSVQGLGETQYF.

Comment on this clonotype: Relative to the germline gene, one junction end is altered; a read error may explain this. This sequence joins TRBV12-3 or TRBV12-4 and TRBJ1-6; unclear D gene. The CDR3 runs 13 residues. DNA of the CDR3: TGTGCCAGCAGTTTGAGGGATAATTCACCCTTCCACTTT. This translates into CASSLRDNSPFHF.

The table lists this clonotype with a count of one. The rearrangement joins TRBV2 to TRBJ2-1; a possible D gene is TRBD1 (6 bases). CDR1 is SNHLY and CDR2 is FYNNEI in the germline V gene. Trimming removed 4 bases from V and 8 bases from J, with 9 bases in between. The CDR3 has 12 residues. CDR3 DNA sequence: TGTGCCAGCAGTGCAGGGGCTGATGAGCAGTTCTTC. It translates to CASSAGADEQFF. Looking up the rest from reference TRBV2 and TRBJ2-1 gives the full variable domain: EPEVTQTPSHQVTQMGQEVILRCVPISNHLYFYWYRQILGQKVEFLVSFYNNEISEKSEIFDDQFSVERPDGSNFTLKIRSTKLEDSAMYFCASSAGADEQFFGPGTRLTVL.

This sequence joins TRBV5-1 and TRBJ2-1; D unresolved. V shed 0 bases and J shed 8 bases, with 9 bases lying between them. Germline lookup yields CDR1 SGHRS and CDR2 YFSETQ. This CDR3 region has 13 residues. CDR3 amino acids: CASSLESGYEQFF. The CDR3 DNA sequence: TGCGCCAGCAGCTTGGAATCTGGGTATGAGCAGTTCTTC.

This sequence joins TRBV4-1 and TRBJ2-7; 13 bases agree with TRBD2. Germline CDR1 and CDR2: MGHRA and YSYEKL. This CDR3 is 14 amino acids long. The trim removed 4 bases at V and 6 bases at J, leaving 3 bases unmatched. The CDR3 DNA reads as TGCGCCAGCAGCCCAGGACTAGCGGGGGTCGAGCAGTACTTC. This gives the protein CASSPGLAGVEQYF.

This clonotype was found a few times. This chain connects TRBV6-6 to TRBJ2-3; 9 nucleotides agree with TRBD1. This CDR3 has 16 amino acids. Trimming took 6 bases from V and 4 from J; bases not matched to a gene: 11. The V gene's germline CDR1 is MNHNY and CDR2 SVGAGI (reference sequence). CDR3 residues: CASSQGTGIIADTQYF. Written as DNA, the CDR3 is TGTGCCAGCAGCCAGGGGACAGGGATTATTGCAGATACGCAGTATTTT.